The 29 T cell receptor beta chains below were found in one sample sequenced in a study of blood T cell repertoires in COVID-19. Clones were read by immunoSEQ multiplex PCR, and TCRdb kept only the in-frame ones, dropping some. In the table there are 150,000 to 200,000 clones, 85% to 90% of which are singletons. The sample taken for sequencing was peripheral blood. The receptors were sampled from a woman over 75 in a cohort sampled during active or convalescent COVID-19.

The gene calls are TRBV9 and TRBJ2-5, with D hard to call. Germline V gene sequence: CDR1 SGDLS, CDR2 YYNGEE. The CDR3 is 15 amino acids. V lost 4 bases to trimming and J lost 1 base, with 14 bases between them. The CDR3 bases are TGTGCCAGCAGCACTCATCACTCAGGCCAAGAGACCCAGTACTTC. This gives the protein CASSTHHSGQETQYF.

The J gene is TRBJ1-6, the V gene TRBV28, with TRBD1 identical over 7 bases. Germline V gene data show CDR1 as MDHEN and CDR2 as SYDVKM. With 7 bases clipped from V and 2 bases from J, the junction kept 14 bases outside the gene matches. CDR3 length: 18 residues. The CDR3 loop reads CASTFYRGDPTYNSPLHF. As DNA, the CDR3 is TGTGCCAGCACGTTCTACAGGGGCGATCCTACCTATAATTCACCCCTCCACTTT.

This chain joins TRBV3-1 (or the pseudogene TRBV3-2) and TRBJ2-7; D gene unclear. Germline V gene sequence: CDR1 LGHDT, CDR2 YNNKEL (reference sequence). The V end was cut by 1 base, the J end by 1 base, with 8 bases between. The CDR3 loop spans 14 amino acids. CDR3 bases: TGTGCCAGCAGCCAAGCACTTACTTCCTACGAGCAGTACGTC. Translated, it gives CASSQALTSYEQYV.

CDR3 protein: CAWSIGTGVGYGYTF. The CDR3 region has the DNA TGTGCCTGGAGTATCGGGACAGGGGTAGGCTATGGCTACACCTTC. The chain carries TRBV30 and TRBJ1-2; 10 bases align to TRBD1. The V gene end was trimmed by 2 bases and the J gene end by 4 bases; junction bases not matched to a gene: 7. The germline V gene encodes CDR1 GTSNPN and CDR2 SVGIG (reference sequence). The CDR3 covers 15 residues.

V gene TRBV10-3 combines with J gene TRBJ1-3, with D unclear. Germline CDR1 reads ENHRY; CDR2 reads SYGVKD. Trimming pared 3 bases from V and 2 bases from J, leaving 11 bases between. The CDR3 length is 15 residues. In nucleotides, the CDR3 is TGTGCCATCAGTGACGGGAGTACGGCTGGAAACACCATATATTTT. Protein product: CAISDGSTAGNTIYF.

V and J are TRBV28 and TRBJ1-3; 7 bases map to TRBD1. CDR1 is MDHEN and CDR2 is SYDVKM in the germline V gene. The CDR3 loop spans 15 amino acids. The J segment lost 0 bases and the V segment lost 5 bases, leaving 4 bases of the junction unmatched. DNA of the CDR3: TGTGCCAGCAGTCCGGACAGGATCTCTGGAAACACCATATATTTT. This gives the protein CASSPDRISGNTIYF. The whole variable domain, remainder taken from reference TRBV28 and TRBJ1-3, is DVKVTQSSRYLVKRTGEKVFLECVQDMDHENMFWYRQDPGLGLRLIYFSYDVKMKEKGDIPEGYSVSREKKERFSLILESASTNQTSMYLCASSPDRISGNTIYFGEGSWLTVV.

The chain recombines TRBV3-1 (or the pseudogene TRBV3-2) with TRBJ1-5, with 8 bases aligning to TRBD1. Germline CDR1 reads LGHDT; CDR2 reads YNNKEL (reference sequence). The CDR3 length is 20 residues. Germline trimming cut 4 bases from V and 0 bases from J; bases unmatched to any gene: 17. The chain's CDR3 is CASSPNWTGPSTYSNQPQHF. The CDR3 nucleotides are TGTGCCAGCAGCCCTAATTGGACAGGGCCCTCAACCTATAGCAATCAGCCCCAGCATTTT.

The rearrangement links TRBV9 to TRBJ1-5; D is possibly TRBD1 (5 bases). The CDR3 loop spans 14 amino acids. V was clipped by 3 bases and J by 1 base, with 8 bases between them. Germline V lookup: CDR1 SGDLS, CDR2 YYNGEE. The CDR3 DNA reads TGTGCCAGCAGCGCCGGGGGGAGCAATCAGCCCCAGCATTTT. Translated, it gives CASSAGGSNQPQHF.

The rearrangement links TRBV7-9 to TRBJ2-1; D is perhaps TRBD2 (5 bases). This CDR3 is built from 16 residues. V was shortened by 5 bases and J by 8 bases, with 22 bases between the two germline ends. The germline CDR1 and CDR2 sequences are SEHNR and FQNEAQ (reference sequence). In DNA form, the CDR3 reads TGTGCCAGCAGCCAAGGGATCGCGGGCCATCCTCATGAGCAGTTCTTC. Its protein product is CASSQGIAGHPHEQFF.

The chain is built from TRBV11-3 and TRBJ1-2; D call uncertain. The CDR3 sequence is 13 residues long. Germline CDR1 and CDR2: SGHNT and YENEEA. V was clipped by 4 bases and J by 5 bases, with 11 bases between them. Here the CDR3 reads CASSSPREYGYTF. The CDR3 DNA follows: TGTGCCAGCAGCTCCCCAAGGGAGTATGGCTACACCTTC.

This chain connects TRBV19 to TRBJ1-2, with 7 bases fitting TRBD1. The germline gives CDR1 LNHDA, CDR2 SQIVND (reference sequence). The CDR3 length is 12 residues. V was pared by 3 bases and J by 6 bases, with 1 base of the junction left unmatched. The CDR3 region is CASSIQGDGYTF. CDR3 nucleotide sequence: TGTGCCAGTAGTATCCAGGGGGATGGCTACACCTTC.

The gene calls are TRBV2 and TRBJ1-6; the D gene is possibly TRBD1 (6 bases). The CDR3 totals 15 residues. Germline values: CDR1 SNHLY, CDR2 FYNNEI. Trimming cost V 3 bases and J 5 bases, with 11 bases left between them. CDR3 sequence reads: CASSDTQGNNSPLHF. Written as DNA, the CDR3 is TGTGCCAGCAGTGATACCCAGGGGAATAATTCACCCCTCCACTTT.

V usage is TRBV11-3 and J usage is TRBJ2-5; D might be TRBD2 (7 bases). The CDR3 covers 16 residues. Trimming stripped 7 bases from V and 5 bases from J, with 23 bases between. CDR1 is SGHNT, CDR2 YENEEA, per germline. The CDR3 DNA sequence: TGTGCCAGCAACCGAGGGGGGCCTAGCGGCGTGGAGACCCAGTACTTC. Translation: CASNRGGPSGVETQYF.

The V call is TRBV10-1, the J call TRBJ2-7, with 9 bases matching TRBD2. The CDR3 spans 15 residues. CDR1 is WNHNN and CDR2 is SYGVQD in the germline V gene (reference sequence). V lost 7 bases, J lost 2 bases, and 9 bases stayed unmatched. CDR3 in amino acids: CASTLIAGATYEQYV. The CDR3 nucleotides are TGCGCCAGCACTCTGATAGCGGGAGCAACCTACGAGCAGTACGTC.

The gene calls are TRBV6-5 and TRBJ1-3; D may be TRBD1 (6 bases). V lost 3 bases and J lost 0, with 12 bases in between. Germline CDR1 and CDR2: MNHEY and SVGAGI. The CDR3 runs 16 residues. This chain's CDR3 is CASSYTGHSSGNTIYF. CDR3 nucleotide sequence: TGTGCCAGCAGTTATACGGGACACAGCTCTGGAAACACCATATATTTT.

This chain uses TRBV11-2 with TRBJ1-4; 8 bases are shared with TRBD1. The CDR3 has 16 residues. Germline V gene data show CDR1 as SGHAT and CDR2 as FQNNGV. V trimming: 4 bases; J trimming: 2 bases; junction bases outside the gene matches: 6. The CDR3: CASSWGYRGTNEKLFF. The CDR3 DNA sequence: TGTGCCAGCAGCTGGGGTTACAGGGGGACTAATGAAAAACTGTTTTTT.

This clone has a handful of counts. The V call is TRBV28, the J call TRBJ1-1; D is undetermined. The CDR3 consists of 11 residues. The germline CDR1 and CDR2 sequences are MDHEN and SYDVKM. Trimming cost V 2 bases and J 8 bases, with 6 bases left between them. This CDR3 is CASSLVAEAFF. CDR3 nucleotide sequence: TGTGCCAGCAGTTTAGTGGCAGAAGCTTTCTTT.

This clone was detected once. The chain combines TRBV7-2 with TRBJ1-4; unclear D gene. Between the trimmed V and J ends, which lost 5 bases and 14 bases, there was a span of 15 bases. Germline-derived CDR1 and CDR2 are SGHTA and FQGNSA. This CDR3 is built from 12 residues. The CDR3 DNA reads as TGTGCCAGCAGCCCCGATAGACTTGTTCTGTTTTTT. Protein sequence: CASSPDRLVLFF.

The chain uses TRBV5-1 and TRBJ2-6; 10 bases fit TRBD1. The CDR3 loop spans 18 amino acids. CDR1 is SGHRS and CDR2 is YFSETQ in the germline V gene. After removal of 0 bases from V and 2 bases from J, the junction contained 5 bases not matched to a gene. CDR3 loop: CASSLALGTGAGANVLTF. The CDR3 coding sequence is TGCGCCAGCAGCTTGGCTCTCGGGACAGGGGCTGGGGCCAACGTCCTGACTTTC.

This clone was seen once. The chain uses TRBV24-1 and TRBJ1-2; 7 bases agree with TRBD1. Germline V lookup: CDR1 KGHDR, CDR2 SFDVKD. CDR3 size: 14 residues. With V trimmed by 5 bases and J by 8 bases, 10 bases remained unmatched. In DNA, the CDR3 is TGTGCCACCAGTGTCGGGGGACAGCCGGAAGGCTACACCTTC. Translated, it gives CATSVGGQPEGYTF.

V gene TRBV7-8 combines with J gene TRBJ1-5; D gene uncertain. Trimming cost V 1 base and J 4 bases, with 8 bases left between them. This CDR3 region has 14 residues. Germline V CDR1 and CDR2: SGHVS, FQNEAQ. In DNA, the CDR3 is TGTGCCAGCAGCTTAGGACGAGCGAATCAGCCCCAGCATTTT. Translation gives CASSLGRANQPQHF.

The rearrangement joins TRBV7-2 to TRBJ1-6, with no clear D. CDR1 is SGHTA and CDR2 is FQGNSA in the germline V gene. Between the trimmed V and J ends, which lost 8 bases and 2 bases, there was a span of 10 bases. The CDR3 is 14 amino acids. The CDR3 bases are TGTGCCAGCGGGCCCCGCACCTATAATTCACCCCTCCACTTT. Amino acid sequence: CASGPRTYNSPLHF.

The genes are TRBV5-6 and TRBJ2-5; unclear D gene. Looked up from germline, CDR1 is SGHDT and CDR2 is YYEEEE. CDR3 length: 13 residues. V gave up 2 bases and J gave up 5 bases, with 10 bases separating them. The CDR3 DNA reads as TGTGCCAGCAGCTTTCTGTCTCGGGAGACCCAGTACTTC. The encoded protein is CASSFLSRETQYF.

The gene calls are TRBV7-2 and TRBJ1-4, with D tentatively TRBD1 (5 bases). Trimming left V 6 bases short and J 0 bases short, with 17 bases between. The CDR3 runs 17 residues. The V gene's germline CDR1 is SGHTA and CDR2 FQGNSA. CDR3 nucleotide sequence: TGTGCCAGCAGTTATACACGGGGGATTTCAACTAATGAAAAACTGTTTTTT. Amino acid sequence: CASSYTRGISTNEKLFF.

The chain uses TRBV6-2 or TRBV6-3 and TRBJ1-2; D is uncertain. The CDR3 has 13 amino acids. The ends were cut back, 6 bases at V and 3 bases at J, with 11 bases in the middle. Germline values: CDR1 MNHEY, CDR2 SVGEGT. The CDR3 nucleotides read TGTGCCAGCAGCTTCACATCAGACTATGGCTACACCTTC. Translating it yields CASSFTSDYGYTF.

V and J are TRBV29-1 and TRBJ2-1, with D possibly matching TRBD1 (5 bases). Germline CDR1 is SQVTM and CDR2 is ANQGSEA. V was clipped by 4 bases and J by 6 bases, with 10 bases between them. The CDR3 is made up of 12 amino acids. CDR3 residues: CSVAQGSNEQFF. Here the CDR3 DNA reads TGCAGCGTTGCGCAGGGATCCAATGAGCAGTTCTTC.

The chain combines TRBV24-1 with TRBJ2-5; D might be TRBD1 (6 bases). Germline loops: CDR1 KGHDR, CDR2 SFDVKD. The CDR3 runs to 15 residues. V was shortened by 3 bases and J by 4 bases, with 14 bases between the two germline ends. CDR3 amino acids: CATSDQGRYGETQYF. Written as DNA, the CDR3 is TGTGCCACCAGTGATCAGGGGAGATACGGAGAGACCCAGTACTTC.

The genes are TRBV19 and TRBJ1-1; 7 bases map to TRBD1. The CDR3 sequence is 13 residues long. The V gene's germline CDR1 is LNHDA and CDR2 SQIVND (reference sequence). V was clipped by 5 bases and J by 10 bases; unmatched bases: 10. The CDR3 reads CASSWTSKGAAFF. The CDR3 DNA is TGTGCCAGTAGTTGGACAAGTAAGGGGGCAGCTTTCTTT.

The genes are TRBV9 and TRBJ2-3, with D maybe TRBD2 (6 bases). Germline V CDR1 and CDR2: SGDLS, YYNGEE. CDR3 length: 18 amino acids. The ends were cut back, 4 bases at V and 3 bases at J, with 24 bases in the middle. The DNA for the CDR3 is TGTGCCAGCAGCTTCCAAACCTGGGCGGGGACGACGACAGATACGCAGTATTTT. Translation: CASSFQTWAGTTTDTQYF.